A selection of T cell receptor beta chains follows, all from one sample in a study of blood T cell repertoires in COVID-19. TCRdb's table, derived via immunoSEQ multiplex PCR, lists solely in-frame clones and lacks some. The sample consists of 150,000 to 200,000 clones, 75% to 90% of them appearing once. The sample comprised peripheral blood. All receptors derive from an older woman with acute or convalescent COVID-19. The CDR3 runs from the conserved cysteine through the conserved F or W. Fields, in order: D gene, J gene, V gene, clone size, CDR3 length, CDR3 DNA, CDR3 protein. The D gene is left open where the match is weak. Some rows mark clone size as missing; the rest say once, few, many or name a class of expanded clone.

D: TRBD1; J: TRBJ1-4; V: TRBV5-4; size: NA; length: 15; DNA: TGTGCCAGCAGCCGGGGACAGGGCACTAATGAAAAACTGTTTTTT; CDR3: CASSRGQGTNEKLFF
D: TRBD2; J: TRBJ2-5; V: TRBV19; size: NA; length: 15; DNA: TGTGCCAGTAGTGGACTAGCGGGAAGGAGAGAGACCCAGTACTTC; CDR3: CASSGLAGRRETQYF
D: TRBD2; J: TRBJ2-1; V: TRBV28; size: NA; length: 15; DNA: TGTGCCAGCAGCTCATCTAGCGGGTCCTACAATGAGCAGTTCTTC; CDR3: CASSSSSGSYNEQFF
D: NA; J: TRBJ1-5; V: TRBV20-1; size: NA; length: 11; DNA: TGCAGTGCTGCACTCCCCGAATCCCAGCATTTT; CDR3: CSAALPESQHF
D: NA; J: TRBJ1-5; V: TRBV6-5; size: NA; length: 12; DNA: TGTGCCAGCAGGGACACCAATCAGCCCCAGCATTTT; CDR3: CASRDTNQPQHF
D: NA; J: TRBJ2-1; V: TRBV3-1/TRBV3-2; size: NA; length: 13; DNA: TGTGCCAGCAGCCAGGGGGCGCGCAATGAGCAGTTCTTC; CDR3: CASSQGARNEQFF
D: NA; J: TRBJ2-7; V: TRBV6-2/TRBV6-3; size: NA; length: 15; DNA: TGTGCCAGCAGTGGTCTACTCCAATCCGTTTACGAGCAGTACTTC; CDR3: CASSGLLQSVYEQYF
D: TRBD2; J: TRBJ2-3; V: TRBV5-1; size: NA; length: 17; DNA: TGCGCCAGCAGCCCGCAGACTAGCGGGAGTCCGGGAGATACGCAGTATTTT; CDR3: CASSPQTSGSPGDTQYF
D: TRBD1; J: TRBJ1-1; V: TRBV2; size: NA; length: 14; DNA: TGTGCCAGCAGTAGGGACAGAAGGAACACTGAAGCTTTCTTT; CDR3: CASSRDRRNTEAFF
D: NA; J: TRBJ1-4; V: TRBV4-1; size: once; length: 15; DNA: TGCGCCAGCAGCCTCCCGGTGAGCGGTAATGAAAAACTGTTTTTT; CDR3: CASSLPVSGNEKLFF
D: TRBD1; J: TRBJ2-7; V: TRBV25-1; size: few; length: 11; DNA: TGTGCCAGCAGTGGGGGACAGGGTACCTACTTC; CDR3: CASSGGQGTYF
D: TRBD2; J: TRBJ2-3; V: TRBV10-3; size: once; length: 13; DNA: TGTGCCAACCGGGAGGGCCCCACAGATACGCAGTATTTT; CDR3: CANREGPTDTQYF
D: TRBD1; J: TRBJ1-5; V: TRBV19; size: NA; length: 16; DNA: TGTGCCAGTAGCCGGACAGGGGTTAATAGCAATCAGCCCCAGCATTTT; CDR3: CASSRTGVNSNQPQHF
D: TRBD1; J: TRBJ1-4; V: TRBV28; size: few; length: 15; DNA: TGTGCCAGCAGTTTATGGGGACAGGGAGCTGAAAAACTGTTTTTT; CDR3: CASSLWGQGAEKLFF
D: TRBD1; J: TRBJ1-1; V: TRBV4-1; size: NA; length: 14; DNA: TGCGCCAGCAGTCAAGATCGAGGGGGCGCCGGAGCTTTCTTT; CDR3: CASSQDRGGAGAFF
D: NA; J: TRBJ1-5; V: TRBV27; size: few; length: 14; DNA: TGTGCCAGCAGTTTAGTCGGGGTGGGTCAGCCCCAGCATTTT; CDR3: CASSLVGVGQPQHF
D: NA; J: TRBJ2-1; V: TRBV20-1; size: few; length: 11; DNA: TGCAGTGCTAGAGGAGCCAATGAGCAGTTCTTC; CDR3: CSARGANEQFF
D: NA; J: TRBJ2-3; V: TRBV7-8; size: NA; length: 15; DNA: TGTGCCAGCAGCCAGGACTTTATCTTCACAGATACGCAGTATTTT; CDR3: CASSQDFIFTDTQYF
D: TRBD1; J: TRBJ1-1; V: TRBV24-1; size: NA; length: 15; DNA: TGTGCCACCAGTGCGACAGGGAGGACGGGCACTGAAGCTTTCTTT; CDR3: CATSATGRTGTEAFF
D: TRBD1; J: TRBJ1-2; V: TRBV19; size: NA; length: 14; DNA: TGTGCCAGTAGGGAGCCTGGGCAGGGGGCTGGCTACACCTTC; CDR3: CASREPGQGAGYTF
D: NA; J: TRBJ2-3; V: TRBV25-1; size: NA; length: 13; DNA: TGTGCCAGCAGTGGCGGAGTCGGGGATACGCAGTATTTT; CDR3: CASSGGVGDTQYF
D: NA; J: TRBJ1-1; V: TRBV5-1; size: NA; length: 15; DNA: TGCGCCAGCAGCTTGGCCATAGGACAGTACACTGAAGCTTTCTTT; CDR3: CASSLAIGQYTEAFF
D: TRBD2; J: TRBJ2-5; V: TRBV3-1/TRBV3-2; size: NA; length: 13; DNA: TGTGCCAGCAGCCGACTAGCGGGAGAGACCCAGTACTTC; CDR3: CASSRLAGETQYF
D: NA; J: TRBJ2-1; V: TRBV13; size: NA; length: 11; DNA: TGTGCCAGCAGCTTACTTAATGAGCAGTTCTTC; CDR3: CASSLLNEQFF
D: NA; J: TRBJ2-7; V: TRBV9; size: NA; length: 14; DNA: TGTGCCAGCAGCGTGCAAGGAGCCGCCTACGAGCAGTACTTC; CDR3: CASSVQGAAYEQYF
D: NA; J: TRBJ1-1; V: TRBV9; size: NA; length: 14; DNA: TGTGCCAGCAGTAGTCAGGGACTAAACACTGAAGCTTTCTTT; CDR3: CASSSQGLNTEAFF
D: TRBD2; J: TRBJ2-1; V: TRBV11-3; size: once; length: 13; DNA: TGTGCCAGCAGCTTAGTTGTTGGGGGGGAGGAGTTCTTC; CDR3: CASSLVVGGEEFF
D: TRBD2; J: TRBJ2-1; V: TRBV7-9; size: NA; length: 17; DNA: TGTGCCAGCAGCCCAAAAAGACTAGCGGGCTCCTACAATGAGCAGTTCTTC; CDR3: CASSPKRLAGSYNEQFF
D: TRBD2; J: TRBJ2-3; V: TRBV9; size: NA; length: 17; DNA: TGTGCCAGCAGCACTCGGACTAGCGGCAGGGGGACAGATACGCAGTATTTT; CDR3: CASSTRTSGRGTDTQYF
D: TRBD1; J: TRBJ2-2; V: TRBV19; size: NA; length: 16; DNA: TGTGCCAGTAGTAAAGGGACAGGAGCGATCACCGGGGAGCTGTTTTTT; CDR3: CASSKGTGAITGELFF
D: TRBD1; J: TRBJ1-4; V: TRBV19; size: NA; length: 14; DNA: TGTGCCAGTACCAGGGGACAGGGGAATGAAAAACTGTTTTTT; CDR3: CASTRGQGNEKLFF
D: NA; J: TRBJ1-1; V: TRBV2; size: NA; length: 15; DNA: TGTGCCAGCACCCAGGGAGGGGCTGGGTACACTGAAGCTTTCTTT; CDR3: CASTQGGAGYTEAFF
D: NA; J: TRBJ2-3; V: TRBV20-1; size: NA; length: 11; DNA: TGCAGTGCTAGCCTACTGGATACGCAGTATTTT; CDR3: CSASLLDTQYF
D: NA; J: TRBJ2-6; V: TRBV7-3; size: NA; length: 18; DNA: TGTGCCAGCAGTACCCCTACGACAGGCAACTCTGGGGCCAACGTCCTGACTTTC; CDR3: CASSTPTTGNSGANVLTF
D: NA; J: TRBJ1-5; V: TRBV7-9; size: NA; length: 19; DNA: TGTGCCAGCAGCTCCTTAGGTGGCGGGGGCGTGGGTAGCAATCAGCCCCAGCATTTT; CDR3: CASSSLGGGGVGSNQPQHF
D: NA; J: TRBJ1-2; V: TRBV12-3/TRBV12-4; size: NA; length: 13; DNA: TGTGCCAGCAGCCCCCCCCCAGGGTCGGGCTACACCTTC; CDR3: CASSPPPGSGYTF
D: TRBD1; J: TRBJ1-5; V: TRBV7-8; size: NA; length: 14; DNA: TGTGCCAGCAGTCCAGGGGGCGCGAATCAGCCCCAGCATTTT; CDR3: CASSPGGANQPQHF
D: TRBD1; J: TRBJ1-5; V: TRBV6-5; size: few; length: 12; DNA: TGTGCCAGCACCTCCCGGGACAGCGTTCTGCATTTT; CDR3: CASTSRDSVLHF
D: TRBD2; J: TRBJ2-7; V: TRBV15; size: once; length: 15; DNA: TGTGCCACCAGCAGAGGAGGAGCGGGGCCCTACGAGCAGTACTTC; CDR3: CATSRGGAGPYEQYF